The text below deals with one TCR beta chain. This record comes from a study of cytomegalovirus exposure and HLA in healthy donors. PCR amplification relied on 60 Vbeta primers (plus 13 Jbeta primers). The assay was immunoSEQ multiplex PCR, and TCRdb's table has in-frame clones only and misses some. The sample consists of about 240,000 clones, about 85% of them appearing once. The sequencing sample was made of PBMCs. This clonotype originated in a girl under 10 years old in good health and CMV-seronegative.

In nucleotides, the CDR3 is TGTGCCAGTAGTAGGACTAGCGGATACGAGCAGTACTTC. It specifies CASSRTSGYEQYF. J is TRBJ2-7 and V is TRBV19, with 10 bases that match TRBD2. This CDR3 is built from 13 residues. Germline V lookup: CDR1 LNHDA, CDR2 SQIVND (reference sequence). With V trimmed by 4 bases and J by 4 bases, 1 base remained unmatched.